What follows are 9 T cell receptor beta chains derived from one specimen sequenced in a study of somatic mutations in cytotoxic T cells in rheumatoid arthritis (TCRdb year 2017). Library construction relied on the immunoSEQ multiplex PCR assay. TCRdb's version of the immuneACCESS table is confined to in-frame rearrangements and falls short of the full clone set. An unresolved V gene accounts for under half of the shortfall where checked; the remainder is of unknown origin. The sample table contains just over 15,000 clones; only one count was recorded for less than 85% of them. 11% to 15% of the sample is in the top ten clones. Sequencing was done on a sample of CD8+ T cells sorted from blood. The source is an adult with rheumatoid arthritis.

V and J are TRBV7-8 and TRBJ1-2; weak D call: TRBD1 (5 bases). Trimming removed 3 bases from V and 3 bases from J, with 14 bases in between. CDR1 and CDR2 (germline): SGHVS, FQNEAQ. The CDR3 totals 15 residues. The CDR3: CASSLGVAADYGYTF. CDR3 coding DNA: TGTGCCAGCAGCTTGGGGGTTGCTGCGGACTATGGCTACACCTTC.

The V gene is TRBV14, the J gene TRBJ2-3; TRBD1 aligns across 9 bases. Germline lookup yields CDR1 SGHDN and CDR2 FVKESK. CDR3 size: 15 residues. The ends lost 1 base at V and 5 bases at J; junction bases unmatched: 4. The CDR3 DNA sequence: TGTGCCAGCAGCCAAGCGGGACAGGGTATAGATACGCAGTATTTT. Protein sequence: CASSQAGQGIDTQYF.

The rearrangement links TRBV19 to TRBJ2-5, with D unresolved. The V end lost 3 bases, the J end lost 1 base, and 6 bases lay between the germline ends. In germline, CDR1 is LNHDA, CDR2 SQIVND (reference sequence). CDR3 size: 13 residues. CDR3 DNA: TGTGCCAGTAGTATCGTGGGCCAAGAGACCCAGTACTTC. As protein: CASSIVGQETQYF.

The chain employs TRBV4-1 and TRBJ2-7; 7 nucleotides agree with TRBD2. Germline CDR1 MGHRA, CDR2 YSYEKL. This CDR3 contains 18 residues. V trimming: 4 bases; J trimming: 2 bases; junction bases outside the gene matches: 17. CDR3 sequence: CASSPKSWGGRGTYEQYF. The CDR3 DNA sequence: TGCGCCAGCAGCCCCAAGAGTTGGGGGGGTCGGGGAACCTACGAGCAGTACTTC.

The rearrangement links TRBV29-1 to TRBJ1-1; possibly TRBD1 for D (5 bases). From germline, CDR1 is SQVTM and CDR2 ANQGSEA. This CDR3 contains 15 residues. V lost 4 bases and J 0 bases, leaving 15 bases between the germline ends. The CDR3 coding sequence is TGCAGCGTTGTAGGCTTGTCAGGGATGAACACTGAAGCTTTCTTT. Translated: CSVVGLSGMNTEAFF.

This chain uses TRBV28 with TRBJ2-2; 7 bases agree with TRBD1. The germline V gene encodes CDR1 MDHEN and CDR2 SYDVKM. The CDR3 runs 14 residues. J gave up 7 bases and V 5 bases, and 7 bases lay outside the gene matches. The CDR3 DNA sequence: TGTGCCAGCAGTCTACAGGGGTGGGACGGGGAGCTGTTTTTT. This translates into CASSLQGWDGELFF.

This clone showed up just a few times. V is TRBV4-2 and J is TRBJ2-7; 9 positions match TRBD2. CDR3 size: 16 residues. Unmatched junction bases numbered 10, after V lost 0 bases and J lost 7 bases. Germline loops: CDR1 LGHNA, CDR2 YNFKEQ. The CDR3 loop is CASSQESSGEAGEQYF. The CDR3 region has the DNA TGTGCCAGCAGCCAAGAATCTAGCGGGGAAGCGGGGGAGCAGTACTTC.

The chain has TRBV19 and TRBJ1-2; D perhaps matches TRBD1 (6 bases). CDR1 and CDR2 from the germline V gene are LNHDA and SQIVND (reference sequence). The CDR3 is made up of 12 amino acids. The V gene lost 5 bases and the J gene lost 7 bases, with 11 bases spanning the gap. In DNA, the CDR3 is TGTGCCAGTAGTTTCGGGACATCTGGCTACACCTTC. It is translated as CASSFGTSGYTF.

This clone was seen a few times. The chain has TRBV9 and TRBJ2-2; tentatively, D is TRBD2 (6 bases). With 4 bases removed from V and 6 bases from J, the gap between germline ends came to 13 bases. CDR1 is SGDLS and CDR2 is YYNGEE in the germline V gene. CDR3 length equals 14 residues. CDR3 protein: CASSLSSVAGELFF. The CDR3 DNA reads TGTGCCAGCAGCCTATCTAGCGTAGCCGGGGAGCTGTTTTTT.